This is a list of T cell receptor beta chains from one sample in a study of blood T cell repertoires in COVID-19. Repertoires were generated with immunoSEQ multiplex PCR, while TCRdb's copy carries only in-frame clones and drops some. Here the sample spans 120,000 or so clones, around two thirds being singletons. What was sequenced was peripheral blood. These receptors were taken from a woman aged 70-85 years with acute or convalescent COVID-19. CDR3s include the opening cysteine and the closing phenylalanine or tryptophan. The D gene is left open where the match is weak. Expanded clones get a size class; other rows say once, few or many, or leave the size out.

v_gene: TRBV3-1/TRBV3-2; len: 13; j_gene: TRBJ1-1; d_gene: TRBD1; abundance: once; CDR3nt: TGTGCCAGCAGCCAACCGACAGGGGAAGGTGCTTTCTTT; CDR3aa: CASSQPTGEGAFF
v_gene: TRBV11-2; len: 14; j_gene: TRBJ2-1; d_gene: -; abundance: few; CDR3nt: TGTGCCAGCAGCTTCCGCACAGGGATAGATGAGCAGTTCTTC; CDR3aa: CASSFRTGIDEQFF
v_gene: TRBV2; len: 14; j_gene: TRBJ1-4; d_gene: TRBD1; abundance: -; CDR3nt: TGTGCCAGCAGGCGGACAGGTGCTAATGAAAAACTGTTTTTT; CDR3aa: CASRRTGANEKLFF
v_gene: TRBV19; len: 16; j_gene: TRBJ2-7; d_gene: TRBD1; abundance: -; CDR3nt: TGTGCCAGTAGTCCGCGATCCTCCGGACAGGGCTACGAGCAGTACTTC; CDR3aa: CASSPRSSGQGYEQYF
v_gene: TRBV7-2; len: 14; j_gene: TRBJ1-2; d_gene: -; abundance: -; CDR3nt: TGTGCCAGCAGCTTAGCGCGGGTTCCATATGGCTACACCTTC; CDR3aa: CASSLARVPYGYTF
v_gene: TRBV5-6; len: 16; j_gene: TRBJ2-1; d_gene: TRBD1; abundance: once; CDR3nt: TGTGCCAGCAGCGATCGGGGACAGGGGGCGAGAAATGAGCAGTTCTTC; CDR3aa: CASSDRGQGARNEQFF
v_gene: TRBV3-1/TRBV3-2; len: 16; j_gene: TRBJ1-4; d_gene: TRBD1; abundance: -; CDR3nt: TGTGCCAGCAGCCAAGATGGGACAGGGGGCTTTGAAAAACTGTTTTTT; CDR3aa: CASSQDGTGGFEKLFF
v_gene: TRBV7-6; len: 17; j_gene: TRBJ2-1; d_gene: TRBD2; abundance: few; CDR3nt: TGTGCCAGCAGCCCGAGGCTAGCTAGCGGGGGGGCCGGTGAGCAGTTCTTC; CDR3aa: CASSPRLASGGAGEQFF
v_gene: TRBV5-4; len: 15; j_gene: TRBJ1-6; d_gene: TRBD1; abundance: -; CDR3nt: TGTGCCAGCAGCTTGCAGAGGGGGCGGAATTCACCCCTCCACTTT; CDR3aa: CASSLQRGRNSPLHF
v_gene: TRBV4-1; len: 15; j_gene: TRBJ1-5; d_gene: -; abundance: -; CDR3nt: TGCGCCAGCAGCCAAGTAGGGGGTAGCAATCAGCCCCAGCATTTT; CDR3aa: CASSQVGGSNQPQHF
v_gene: TRBV5-4; len: 15; j_gene: TRBJ2-2; d_gene: TRBD2; abundance: -; CDR3nt: TGTGCCAGCAGCTTTGGACTAGCGAACACCGGGGAGCTGTTTTTT; CDR3aa: CASSFGLANTGELFF
v_gene: TRBV6-1; len: 15; j_gene: TRBJ1-1; d_gene: TRBD1; abundance: -; CDR3nt: TGTGCCAGCACCATGCCGGGACAGGGAAGAACTGAAGCTTTCTTT; CDR3aa: CASTMPGQGRTEAFF
v_gene: TRBV11-3; len: 14; j_gene: TRBJ2-2; d_gene: TRBD1; abundance: -; CDR3nt: TGTGCCAGCAGCTTAGGGACAGGGCAAGAGGAGCTGTTTTTT; CDR3aa: CASSLGTGQEELFF
v_gene: TRBV7-8; len: 14; j_gene: TRBJ1-2; d_gene: -; abundance: -; CDR3nt: TGTGCCAGCAGCTTAGTACCAGAGCGCTATGGCTACACCTTC; CDR3aa: CASSLVPERYGYTF
v_gene: TRBV6-5; len: 14; j_gene: TRBJ2-5; d_gene: -; abundance: -; CDR3nt: TGTGCCAGCAGTTACTCGCGGCCCCAAGAGACCCAGTACTTC; CDR3aa: CASSYSRPQETQYF
v_gene: TRBV5-1; len: 16; j_gene: TRBJ2-5; d_gene: TRBD2; abundance: -; CDR3nt: TGCGCCAGCAGCTTCCGAGCGGGAGGGGGTGGAGAGACCCAGTACTTC; CDR3aa: CASSFRAGGGGETQYF
v_gene: TRBV4-3; len: 14; j_gene: TRBJ1-1; d_gene: TRBD1; abundance: -; CDR3nt: TGCGCCAGCAGCCGGAACAGGGGGAACACTGAAGCTTTCTTT; CDR3aa: CASSRNRGNTEAFF
v_gene: TRBV7-9; len: 14; j_gene: TRBJ1-2; d_gene: -; abundance: -; CDR3nt: TGTGCCAGCAGCTTTAGGAGGGAAGGGTATGGCTACACCTTC; CDR3aa: CASSFRREGYGYTF
v_gene: TRBV6-2/TRBV6-3; len: 16; j_gene: TRBJ2-5; d_gene: -; abundance: few; CDR3nt: TGTGCCAGCAGTTACTCGAGGTCCAGGGTGGAGGAGACCCAGTACTTC; CDR3aa: CASSYSRSRVEETQYF
v_gene: TRBV19; len: 14; j_gene: TRBJ2-7; d_gene: -; abundance: -; CDR3nt: TGTGCCAGTAGTGCCGGGACACCCCCCTACGAGCAGTACTTC; CDR3aa: CASSAGTPPYEQYF
v_gene: TRBV12-5; len: 15; j_gene: TRBJ2-7; d_gene: TRBD1; abundance: -; CDR3nt: TGTGCTAGTGGTTTGGTACCGGACAGGGGGTACGAGCAGTACTTC; CDR3aa: CASGLVPDRGYEQYF
v_gene: TRBV2; len: 15; j_gene: TRBJ2-3; d_gene: TRBD2; abundance: -; CDR3nt: TGTGCCAGCAGTGTCGGGGGGAAGACCACAGATACGCAGTATTTT; CDR3aa: CASSVGGKTTDTQYF
v_gene: TRBV2; len: 16; j_gene: TRBJ1-2; d_gene: TRBD1; abundance: few; CDR3nt: TGTGCCAGCAGTGAAGCCTATAGGACAGGGTTGAAAGGCTACACCTTC; CDR3aa: CASSEAYRTGLKGYTF
v_gene: TRBV5-1; len: 15; j_gene: TRBJ2-1; d_gene: -; abundance: -; CDR3nt: TGCGCCAGCAGCTTGTCTGGCGGGGCCGGCAATGAGCAGTTCTTC; CDR3aa: CASSLSGGAGNEQFF
v_gene: TRBV5-1; len: 16; j_gene: TRBJ2-5; d_gene: TRBD2; abundance: -; CDR3nt: TGCGCCAGCAGCTTGGAAGCGGGAGGATCCCAAGAGACCCAGTACTTC; CDR3aa: CASSLEAGGSQETQYF
v_gene: TRBV20-1; len: 11; j_gene: TRBJ2-1; d_gene: TRBD2; abundance: -; CDR3nt: TGCAGTGTCGCAGCGGGGGCTGAGCAGTTCTTC; CDR3aa: CSVAAGAEQFF
v_gene: TRBV28; len: 14; j_gene: TRBJ1-2; d_gene: TRBD1; abundance: -; CDR3nt: TGTGCCAGCAGCGAGGGACAGGGGAGGTATGGCTACACCTTC; CDR3aa: CASSEGQGRYGYTF
v_gene: TRBV15; len: 14; j_gene: TRBJ2-7; d_gene: TRBD1; abundance: -; CDR3nt: TGTGCCACCAGCAGCCGGGACAGGGACTACGAGCAGTACTTC; CDR3aa: CATSSRDRDYEQYF
v_gene: TRBV5-6; len: 15; j_gene: TRBJ1-1; d_gene: TRBD1; abundance: -; CDR3nt: TGTGCCAGCAGCTTTCGGACAGGGGCATTGACTGAAGCTTTCTTT; CDR3aa: CASSFRTGALTEAFF
v_gene: TRBV12-5; len: 11; j_gene: TRBJ1-5; d_gene: -; abundance: few; CDR3nt: TGTGCTAGTGGCCCAAATCAGCCCCAGCATTTT; CDR3aa: CASGPNQPQHF
v_gene: TRBV9; len: 14; j_gene: TRBJ2-7; d_gene: -; abundance: -; CDR3nt: TGTGCCAGCAGCGTAGAGGAGGCTTCCTACGAGCAGTACTTC; CDR3aa: CASSVEEASYEQYF
v_gene: TRBV28; len: 13; j_gene: TRBJ2-7; d_gene: TRBD1; abundance: -; CDR3nt: TGTGCCAGCAGTTTATCAGGGGGTTACGAGCAGTACTTC; CDR3aa: CASSLSGGYEQYF
v_gene: TRBV30; len: 11; j_gene: TRBJ2-1; d_gene: -; abundance: -; CDR3nt: TGTGCCTGGAGCGGAGCTACCGGGCAGTTCTTC; CDR3aa: CAWSGATGQFF
v_gene: TRBV27; len: 14; j_gene: TRBJ1-1; d_gene: TRBD1; abundance: -; CDR3nt: TGTGCCAGCAGTCAACAGGGGCCCCCCACTGAAGCTTTCTTT; CDR3aa: CASSQQGPPTEAFF
v_gene: TRBV10-3; len: 13; j_gene: TRBJ2-2; d_gene: TRBD1; abundance: -; CDR3nt: TGTGCCACGGACAGGGGGCGTACCGGGGAGCTGTTTTTT; CDR3aa: CATDRGRTGELFF
v_gene: TRBV6-5; len: 16; j_gene: TRBJ1-4; d_gene: TRBD1; abundance: -; CDR3nt: TGTGCCAGCAGTTGGCCCACAGGGGCGACTAATGAAAAACTGTTTTTT; CDR3aa: CASSWPTGATNEKLFF
v_gene: TRBV4-3; len: 17; j_gene: TRBJ2-7; d_gene: -; abundance: -; CDR3nt: TGCGCCAGCAGCCAAGATCCTAGGGGCAGGGCGAACTACGAGCAGTACTTC; CDR3aa: CASSQDPRGRANYEQYF
v_gene: TRBV5-1; len: 14; j_gene: TRBJ2-7; d_gene: -; abundance: -; CDR3nt: TGCGCCAGCAGCTTGGCCCCAGACAGTTACGAGCAGTACTTC; CDR3aa: CASSLAPDSYEQYF
v_gene: TRBV2; len: 14; j_gene: TRBJ1-1; d_gene: -; abundance: -; CDR3nt: TGTGCCAGCAGTGAAGTGTTGTCAAACACTGAAGCTTTCTTT; CDR3aa: CASSEVLSNTEAFF
v_gene: TRBV24-1; len: 13; j_gene: TRBJ2-7; d_gene: TRBD1; abundance: -; CDR3nt: TGTGCCACCAGTAACAGGGGGACATACGAGCAGTACTTC; CDR3aa: CATSNRGTYEQYF
v_gene: TRBV19; len: 14; j_gene: TRBJ2-2; d_gene: -; abundance: -; CDR3nt: TGTGCCAGTAGGGCTACAGGGAGCACCGGGGAGCTGTTTTTT; CDR3aa: CASRATGSTGELFF
v_gene: TRBV27; len: 13; j_gene: TRBJ1-2; d_gene: TRBD1; abundance: -; CDR3nt: TGTGCCAGCAGCCAGACAGGGGCCTATGGCTACACCTTC; CDR3aa: CASSQTGAYGYTF
v_gene: TRBV3-1/TRBV3-2; len: 16; j_gene: TRBJ2-2; d_gene: TRBD2; abundance: -; CDR3nt: TGTGCCAGCAGCCAGGCGACTAGCGCGAACACCGGGGAGCTGTTTTTT; CDR3aa: CASSQATSANTGELFF
v_gene: TRBV27; len: 14; j_gene: TRBJ1-4; d_gene: TRBD1; abundance: few; CDR3nt: TGTGCCAGCAGTTCCAACAGGGGAAAAGAAAAACTGTTTTTT; CDR3aa: CASSSNRGKEKLFF
v_gene: TRBV4-3; len: 16; j_gene: TRBJ2-1; d_gene: -; abundance: few; CDR3nt: TGCGCCAGCAGCCATTTAGCCGGGACTTCTCACAATGAGCAGTTCTTC; CDR3aa: CASSHLAGTSHNEQFF
v_gene: TRBV28; len: 14; j_gene: TRBJ2-2; d_gene: -; abundance: -; CDR3nt: TGTGCCAGCACTATAGGGGCAGGAACCGGGGAGCTGTTTTTT; CDR3aa: CASTIGAGTGELFF
v_gene: TRBV6-2/TRBV6-3; len: 13; j_gene: TRBJ2-7; d_gene: -; abundance: -; CDR3nt: TGTGCCAGCAGTTACGGAGCCACCTACGAGCAGTACTTC; CDR3aa: CASSYGATYEQYF
v_gene: TRBV5-8; len: 16; j_gene: TRBJ2-2; d_gene: TRBD2; abundance: -; CDR3nt: TGTGCCAGCAGCTTGGTTGCGGGAGGGAGCACCGGGGAGCTGTTTTTT; CDR3aa: CASSLVAGGSTGELFF
v_gene: TRBV10-2; len: 13; j_gene: TRBJ2-7; d_gene: -; abundance: few; CDR3nt: TGCGCCAGCTCTCGTCCGCCTACCTACGAGCAGTACTTC; CDR3aa: CASSRPPTYEQYF
v_gene: TRBV15; len: 12; j_gene: TRBJ2-1; d_gene: -; abundance: few; CDR3nt: TGTGCCACCAGCAGTGAAAACAGGGTACAGTTCTTC; CDR3aa: CATSSENRVQFF
v_gene: TRBV12-3/TRBV12-4; len: 11; j_gene: TRBJ2-4; d_gene: -; abundance: once; CDR3nt: TGTGCCAGCAGTTCCCAGAACATTCAGTACTTC; CDR3aa: CASSSQNIQYF
v_gene: TRBV29-1; len: 18; j_gene: TRBJ2-3; d_gene: TRBD1; abundance: -; CDR3nt: TGCAGCGCCACCCGCCTAGGGGGCAAAAAAAAATCGGCAGATACGCAGTATTTT; CDR3aa: CSATRLGGKKKSADTQYF
v_gene: TRBV5-1; len: 16; j_gene: TRBJ2-2; d_gene: -; abundance: -; CDR3nt: TGCGCCAGCAGCCCGCCCGGGATGGCGGGCACCGGGGAGCTGTTTTTT; CDR3aa: CASSPPGMAGTGELFF
v_gene: TRBV5-1; len: 16; j_gene: TRBJ1-2; d_gene: TRBD1; abundance: -; CDR3nt: TGCGCCAGCAGCTTGGAAGGCGCAGGGGGCTACTATGGCTACACCTTC; CDR3aa: CASSLEGAGGYYGYTF